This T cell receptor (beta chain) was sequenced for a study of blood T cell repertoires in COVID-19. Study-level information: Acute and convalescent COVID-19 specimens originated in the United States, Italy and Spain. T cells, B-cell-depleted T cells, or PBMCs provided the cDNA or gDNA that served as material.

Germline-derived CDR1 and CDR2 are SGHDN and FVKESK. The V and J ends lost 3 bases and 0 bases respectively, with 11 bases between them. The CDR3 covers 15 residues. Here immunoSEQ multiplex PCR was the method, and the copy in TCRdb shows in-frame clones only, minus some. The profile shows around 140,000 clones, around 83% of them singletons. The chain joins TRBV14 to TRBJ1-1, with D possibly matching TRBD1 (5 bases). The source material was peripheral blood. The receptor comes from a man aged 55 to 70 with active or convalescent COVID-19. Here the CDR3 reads CASSQATALNTEAFF. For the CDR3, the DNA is TGTGCCAGCAGCCAGGCGACAGCACTGAACACTGAAGCTTTCTTT.